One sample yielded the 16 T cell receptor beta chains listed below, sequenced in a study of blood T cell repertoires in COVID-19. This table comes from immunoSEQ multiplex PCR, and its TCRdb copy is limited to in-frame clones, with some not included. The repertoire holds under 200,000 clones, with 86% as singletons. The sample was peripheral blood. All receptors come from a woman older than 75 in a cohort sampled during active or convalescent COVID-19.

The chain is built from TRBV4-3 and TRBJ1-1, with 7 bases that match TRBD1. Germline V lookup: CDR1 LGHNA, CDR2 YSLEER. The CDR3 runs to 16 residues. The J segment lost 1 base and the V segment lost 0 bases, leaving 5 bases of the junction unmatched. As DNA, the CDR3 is TGCGCCAGCAGCCAAGATTCCTGGACAGGGAACACTGAAGCTTTCTTT. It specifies CASSQDSWTGNTEAFF.

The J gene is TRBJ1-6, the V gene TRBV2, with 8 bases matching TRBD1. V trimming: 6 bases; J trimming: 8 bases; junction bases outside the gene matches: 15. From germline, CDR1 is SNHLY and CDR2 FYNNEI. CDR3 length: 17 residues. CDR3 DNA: TGTGCCAGCAGAAGAAGGTGGGCAGGGGGCGCGGATTCACCCCTCCACTTT. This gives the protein CASRRRWAGGADSPLHF.

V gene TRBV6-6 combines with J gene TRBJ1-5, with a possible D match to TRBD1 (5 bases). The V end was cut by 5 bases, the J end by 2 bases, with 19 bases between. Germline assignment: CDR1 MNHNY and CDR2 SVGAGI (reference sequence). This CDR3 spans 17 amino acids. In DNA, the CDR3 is TGTGCCAGCAGTCACAGAGCAGGGCTGCTCGGCAATCAGCCCCAGCATTTT. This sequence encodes CASSHRAGLLGNQPQHF.

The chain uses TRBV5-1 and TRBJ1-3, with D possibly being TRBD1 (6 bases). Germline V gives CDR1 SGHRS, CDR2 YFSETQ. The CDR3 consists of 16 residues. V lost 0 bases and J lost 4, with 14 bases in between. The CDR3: CASSLVTGRKGNTIYF. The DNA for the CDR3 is TGCGCCAGCAGCTTGGTGACAGGACGAAAGGGAAACACCATATATTTT.

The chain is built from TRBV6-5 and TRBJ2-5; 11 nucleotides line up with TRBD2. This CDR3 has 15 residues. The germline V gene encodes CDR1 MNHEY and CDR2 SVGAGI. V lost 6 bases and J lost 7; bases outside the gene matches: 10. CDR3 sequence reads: CASRGTSGGPATQYF. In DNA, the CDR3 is TGTGCCAGCAGGGGGACTAGCGGTGGTCCCGCGACCCAGTACTTC.

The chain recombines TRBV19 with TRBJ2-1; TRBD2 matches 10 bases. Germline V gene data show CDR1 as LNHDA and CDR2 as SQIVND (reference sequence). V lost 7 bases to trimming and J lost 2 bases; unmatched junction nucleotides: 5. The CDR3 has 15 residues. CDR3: CASTGSGRAYNEQFF. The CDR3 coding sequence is TGTGCCAGTACCGGCAGCGGGAGGGCCTACAATGAGCAGTTCTTC.

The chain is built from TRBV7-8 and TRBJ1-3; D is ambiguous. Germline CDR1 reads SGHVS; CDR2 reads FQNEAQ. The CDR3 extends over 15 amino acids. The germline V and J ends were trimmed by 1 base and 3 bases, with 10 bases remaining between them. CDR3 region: CASSLVGGSGNTIYF. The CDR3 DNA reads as TGTGCCAGCAGCTTAGTTGGAGGGAGTGGAAACACCATATATTTT.

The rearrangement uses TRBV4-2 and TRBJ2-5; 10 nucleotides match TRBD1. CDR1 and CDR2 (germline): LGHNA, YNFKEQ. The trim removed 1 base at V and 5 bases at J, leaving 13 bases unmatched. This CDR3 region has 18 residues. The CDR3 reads CASSQGGTGVPDGETQYF. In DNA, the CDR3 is TGTGCCAGCAGCCAAGGCGGGACAGGGGTTCCTGATGGGGAGACCCAGTACTTC.

CDR3 residues: CASSLGGGGRSYNEQFF. The DNA of the CDR3 is TGTGCCAGCAGCTTAGGAGGTGGGGGCCGCTCCTACAATGAGCAGTTCTTC. The chain joins TRBV7-9 to TRBJ2-1; D is perhaps TRBD1 (6 bases). CDR1 is SEHNR, CDR2 FQNEAQ, per germline (reference sequence). The CDR3 runs to 17 residues. V dropped 1 base and J dropped 0 bases, with 13 bases sitting between them. The full variable domain, in which reference TRBV7-9 and TRBJ2-1 provide the parts outside the CDR3, is DTGVSQNPRHKITKRGQNVTFRCDPISEHNRLYWYRQTLGQGPEFLTYFQNEAQLEKSRLLSDRFSAERPKGSFSTLEIQRTEQGDSAMYLCASSLGGGGRSYNEQFFGPGTRLTVL.

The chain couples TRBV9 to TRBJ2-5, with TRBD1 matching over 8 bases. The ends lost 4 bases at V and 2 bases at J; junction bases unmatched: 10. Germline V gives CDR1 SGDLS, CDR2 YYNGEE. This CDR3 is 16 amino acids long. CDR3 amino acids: CASSPRTGRRQETQYF. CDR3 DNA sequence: TGTGCCAGCAGCCCCCGGACAGGGAGGAGGCAAGAGACCCAGTACTTC.

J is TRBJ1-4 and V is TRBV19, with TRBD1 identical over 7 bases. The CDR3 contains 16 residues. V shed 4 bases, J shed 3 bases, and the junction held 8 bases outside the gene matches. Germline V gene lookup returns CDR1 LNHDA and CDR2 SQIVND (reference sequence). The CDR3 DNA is TGTGCCAGTAGTACAGAGTACAGGGGTGCTAATGAAAAACTGTTTTTT. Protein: CASSTEYRGANEKLFF.

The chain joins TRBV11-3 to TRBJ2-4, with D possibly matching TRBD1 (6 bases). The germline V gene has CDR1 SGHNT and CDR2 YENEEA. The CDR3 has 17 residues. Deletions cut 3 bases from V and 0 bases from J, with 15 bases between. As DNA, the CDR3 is TGTGCCAGCAGCTTCCCTTCTGGACAGCTAGCCAAAAACATTCAGTACTTC. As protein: CASSFPSGQLAKNIQYF.

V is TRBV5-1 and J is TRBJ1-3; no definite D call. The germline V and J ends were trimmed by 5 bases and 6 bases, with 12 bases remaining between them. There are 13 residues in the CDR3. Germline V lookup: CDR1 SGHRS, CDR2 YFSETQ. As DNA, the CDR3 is TGCGCCAGCAGACAGAGCCAATTAAACACCATATATTTT. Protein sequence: CASRQSQLNTIYF.

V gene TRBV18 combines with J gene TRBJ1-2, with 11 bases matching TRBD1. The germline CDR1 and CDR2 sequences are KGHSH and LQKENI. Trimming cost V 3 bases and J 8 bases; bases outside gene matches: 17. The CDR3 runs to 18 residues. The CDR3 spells CASSPASKWGQGVGGYTF. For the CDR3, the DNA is TGTGCCAGCTCACCCGCTAGCAAGTGGGGACAGGGGGTTGGAGGCTACACCTTC.

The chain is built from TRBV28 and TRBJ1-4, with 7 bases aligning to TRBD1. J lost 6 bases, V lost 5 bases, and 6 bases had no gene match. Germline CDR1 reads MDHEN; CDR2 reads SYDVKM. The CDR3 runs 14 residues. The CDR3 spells CASSQGQQYEKLFF. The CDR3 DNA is TGTGCCAGCAGTCAGGGACAGCAATATGAAAAACTGTTTTTT.

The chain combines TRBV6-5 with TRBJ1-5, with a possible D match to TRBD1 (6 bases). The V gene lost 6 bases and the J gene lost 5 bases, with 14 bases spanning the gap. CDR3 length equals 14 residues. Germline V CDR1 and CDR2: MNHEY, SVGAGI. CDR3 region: CASRPGGADQPQHF. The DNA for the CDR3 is TGTGCCAGCAGACCCGGGGGGGCCGATCAGCCCCAGCATTTT.